What follows are 29 T cell receptor beta chains derived from one specimen sequenced in a study of cytomegalovirus exposure and HLA in healthy donors. The primer mix had 60 Vbeta and 13 Jbeta primers. Method: immunoSEQ multiplex PCR; TCRdb's copy keeps in-frame clones and lacks some. The sample contains about 160,000 clones, 70% of which appear only once. The material sequenced was PBMCs. Receptors originate from a man aged 18 to 35 in good health and CMV-seropositive.

The chain has TRBV6-6 and TRBJ2-3; D unclear. The ends were cut back, 3 bases at V and 4 bases at J, with 5 bases in the middle. Germline-derived CDR1 and CDR2 are MNHNY and SVGAGI (reference sequence). The CDR3 extends over 12 amino acids. Here the CDR3 reads CASSYIADTQYF. The CDR3 nucleotides read TGTGCCAGCAGTTATATAGCAGATACGCAGTATTTT.

This chain uses TRBV6-1 with TRBJ1-1, with D maybe TRBD1 (5 bases). The CDR3 runs to 16 residues. Germline V gives CDR1 MNHNS, CDR2 SASEGT. Trimming shortened V by 2 bases and J by 3 bases, and 16 bases separated the two germline ends. In DNA, the CDR3 is TGTGCCAGCAGTGAACCAGGGAAGGGAGGGGACACTGAAGCTTTCTTT. Amino acid sequence: CASSEPGKGGDTEAFF.

The V gene is TRBV19, the J gene TRBJ1-2; D remains ambiguous. Germline-derived CDR1 and CDR2 are LNHDA and SQIVND (reference sequence). The CDR3 totals 13 residues. V dropped 4 bases and J dropped 6 bases, with 12 bases sitting between them. The CDR3 reads CASSKAVADGYTF. The CDR3 DNA follows: TGTGCCAGTAGTAAGGCAGTAGCGGATGGCTACACCTTC. Together with reference TRBV19 and TRBJ1-2, the CDR3 gives the full variable domain: DGGITQSPKYLFRKEGQNVTLSCEQNLNHDAMYWYRQDPGQGLRLIYYSQIVNDFQKGDIAEGYSVSREKKESFPLTVTSAQKNPTAFYLCASSKAVADGYTFGSGTRLTVV.

This clone was seen at least ten times. CDR3 DNA: TGTGCCAGCAGTTTGGTTCGGTTGGGACAGCCTGAAAAACTGTTTTTT. Translating it yields CASSLVRLGQPEKLFF. This chain uses TRBV28 with TRBJ1-4, with 7 bases aligning to TRBD1. The V gene's germline CDR1 is MDHEN and CDR2 SYDVKM. V was pared by 3 bases and J by 7 bases, with 11 bases of the junction left unmatched. This CDR3 has 16 amino acids.

This clone was found a few times. The rearrangement joins TRBV7-9 to TRBJ1-2; the match to TRBD1 covers 9 bases. Looked up from germline, CDR1 is SEHNR and CDR2 is FQNEAQ (reference sequence). J lost 5 bases, V lost 5 bases, and 6 bases had no gene match. The CDR3 totals 14 residues. The CDR3 is CASSPEGTGYGYTF. CDR3 coding DNA: TGTGCCAGCAGCCCCGAAGGGACAGGGTATGGCTACACCTTC.

The chain recombines TRBV4-1 with TRBJ2-1; TRBD2 agrees at 8 bases. From germline, CDR1 is MGHRA and CDR2 YSYEKL. The CDR3 consists of 19 residues. J lost 6 bases, V lost 0 bases, and 16 bases had no gene match. The CDR3 DNA follows: TGCGCCAGCAGCCAAGACCCCCGAGGACTAGCCGCCACGGGCAATGAGCAGTTCTTC. Protein product: CASSQDPRGLAATGNEQFF.

The V and J genes are TRBV2 and TRBJ2-3, with TRBD2 matching over 15 bases. The CDR3 runs to 16 residues. V gave up 2 bases and J gave up 6 bases; unmatched junction bases: 3. Germline loops: CDR1 SNHLY, CDR2 FYNNEI. As DNA, the CDR3 is TGTGCCAGCAGTGAAAGGACTAGCGGGGGGGCTGATACGCAGTATTTT. It encodes CASSERTSGGADTQYF.

This chain links TRBV28 with TRBJ1-6; maybe TRBD1 (5 bases). Per germline, CDR1 MDHEN and CDR2 SYDVKM. V was pared by 8 bases and J by 7 bases, with 18 bases between. The CDR3 runs 15 residues. The CDR3 DNA reads as TGTGCCAGCGTTGACAGCGGAGGGAAGAATTCACCCCTCCACTTT. Protein sequence: CASVDSGGKNSPLHF.

V gene TRBV11-2 combines with J gene TRBJ2-3; TRBD1 agrees at 7 bases. J was trimmed by 1 base and V by 6 bases; bases with no gene match: 7. The CDR3 contains 15 residues. Germline V gene lookup returns CDR1 SGHAT and CDR2 FQNNGV. DNA of the CDR3: TGTGCCAGCAGGTCGACAGGGTTTGGCACAGATACGCAGTATTTT. This sequence encodes CASRSTGFGTDTQYF.

The chain has TRBV28 and TRBJ1-1; 9 bases map to TRBD1. With V trimmed by 7 bases and J by 2 bases, 8 bases remained unmatched. Germline CDR1 is MDHEN and CDR2 is SYDVKM. This CDR3 comprises 15 residues. The CDR3 sequence: CASTSGTGLNTEAFF. The CDR3 bases are TGTGCCAGCACCTCCGGGACAGGGCTAAACACTGAAGCTTTCTTT.

The rearrangement joins TRBV6-1 to TRBJ2-5; 9 positions agree with TRBD2. In germline, CDR1 is MNHNS, CDR2 SASEGT. The trim removed 2 bases at V and 1 base at J, leaving 26 bases unmatched. The CDR3 is made up of 23 amino acids. For the CDR3, the DNA is TGTGCCAGCAGTGAAAAGGGGACTAGCAGACCTTCGGAAATAAGGGGGGTCCAAGAGACCCAGTACTTC. Translated, it gives CASSEKGTSRPSEIRGVQETQYF.

This sequence joins TRBV6-1 and TRBJ2-7, with 8 nucleotides matching TRBD1. The CDR3 has 14 amino acids. In germline, CDR1 is MNHNS, CDR2 SASEGT. Unmatched junction bases numbered 5, after V lost 4 bases and J lost 3 bases. The CDR3 DNA reads as TGTGCCAGCAGTGGGCCAGGGGGCGACTACGAGCAGTACGTC. Its protein product is CASSGPGGDYEQYV.

This clone was picked up a small number of times. The chain employs TRBV5-6 and TRBJ2-4; D possibly corresponds to TRBD2 (7 bases). The CDR3 sequence is 17 residues long. CDR1 SGHDT and CDR2 YYEEEE come from the germline V gene. Trimming left V 4 bases short and J 3 bases short, with 20 bases between. Written as DNA, the CDR3 is TGTGCCAGCAGCCCGGACCGGACAGCGGGATACAAAAACATTCAGTACTTC. Protein: CASSPDRTAGYKNIQYF.

The chain combines TRBV28 with TRBJ1-4; no firm D call. Germline V gives CDR1 MDHEN, CDR2 SYDVKM. There are 17 residues in the CDR3. The V and J ends lost 2 bases and 0 bases respectively, with 13 bases between them. CDR3 nucleotides: TGTGCCAGCAGTTTACATCTAACGGTACCAACTAATGAAAAACTGTTTTTT. It specifies CASSLHLTVPTNEKLFF.

V gene TRBV6-1 combines with J gene TRBJ1-2; no firm D call. Germline-derived CDR1 and CDR2 are MNHNS and SASEGT. V lost 0 bases and J lost 8, with 10 bases in between. The CDR3 loop spans 13 amino acids. Here the CDR3 DNA reads TGTGCCAGCAGTGAAGCGGACTTTCGAGGCTACACCTTC. Translation: CASSEADFRGYTF.

The DNA for the CDR3 is TGCGCCAGCAGCCTGGGGGTTGAGGGAGAGCAGTTCTTC. Its protein is CASSLGVEGEQFF. The J gene is TRBJ2-1, the V gene TRBV5-1; the D call may be TRBD1 or TRBD2 (5 bases each). Trimming pared 4 bases from V and 10 bases from J, leaving 15 bases between. Germline CDR1 reads SGHRS; CDR2 reads YFSETQ. This CDR3 spans 13 amino acids.

The CDR3 region has the DNA TGTGCCAGCGGGTGGGACAGCGGGACTAGCGGCCTCGATGAGCAGTTCTTC. It specifies CASGWDSGTSGLDEQFF. The chain links TRBV14 to TRBJ2-1, with 11 nucleotides matching TRBD2. This CDR3 region has 17 residues. Germline V gene data show CDR1 as SGHDN and CDR2 as FVKESK. The V and J ends lost 8 bases and 8 bases, in that order; junction bases with no gene match: 17. Combining the CDR3 with reference TRBV14 and TRBJ2-1 gives the whole variable domain EAGVTQFPSHSVIEKGQTVTLRCDPISGHDNLYWYRRVMGKEIKFLLHFVKESKQDESGMPNNRFLAERTGGTYSTLKVQPAELEDSGVYFCASGWDSGTSGLDEQFFGPGTRLTVL.

In this sample, this clone turned up once. The chain combines TRBV19 with TRBJ1-6, with D tentatively TRBD1 (5 bases). The V end was cut by 4 bases, the J end by 3 bases, with 16 bases between. Germline lookup yields CDR1 LNHDA and CDR2 SQIVND (reference sequence). This CDR3 comprises 17 residues. Here the CDR3 reads CASSTRGLLLYNSPLHF. The CDR3 nucleotides read TGTGCCAGTAGTACCCGGGGACTCCTCCTCTATAATTCACCCCTCCACTTT.

The genes are TRBV5-1 and TRBJ2-5; 7 nucleotides match TRBD2. The CDR3 extends over 15 amino acids. The V gene end was trimmed by 0 bases and the J gene end by 1 base; junction bases not matched to a gene: 3. Germline CDR1 reads SGHRS; CDR2 reads YFSETQ. The chain's CDR3 is CASSLGSGGQETQYF. CDR3 sequence (DNA): TGCGCCAGCAGCTTGGGGTCGGGGGGCCAAGAGACCCAGTACTTC.

This chain uses TRBV6-5 with TRBJ1-2; no firm D call. This CDR3 spans 12 amino acids. Germline lookup yields CDR1 MNHEY and CDR2 SVGAGI. Trimming removed 10 bases at V and 5 bases at J, with 14 bases between. The CDR3, as DNA: TGTGCCACCAATAGCCCGGTATATGGCTACACCTTC. Translating gives CATNSPVYGYTF.

The chain couples TRBV30 to TRBJ2-7; 11 nucleotides match TRBD1. This CDR3 has 15 amino acids. V shed 2 bases, J shed 3 bases, and the junction held 6 bases outside the gene matches. From germline, CDR1 is GTSNPN and CDR2 SVGIG (reference sequence). This chain's CDR3 is CAWSKGTGGYYEQYV. DNA for the CDR3: TGTGCCTGGAGTAAAGGGACAGGGGGTTACTACGAGCAGTACGTC.

This chain joins TRBV11-2 and TRBJ1-6; possibly TRBD1 for D (6 bases). This CDR3 region has 15 residues. V lost 1 base and J lost 5, with 9 bases in between. Per germline, CDR1 SGHAT and CDR2 FQNNGV. In nucleotides, the CDR3 is TGTGCCAGCAGCTTAGTAGGGACAAATAATTCACCCCTCCACTTT. It codes for CASSLVGTNNSPLHF.

This clone is a singleton in its sample. V is TRBV28 and J is TRBJ2-6; D is undetermined. The CDR3 totals 15 residues. Between the trimmed V and J ends, which lost 2 bases and 0 bases, there was a span of 5 bases. The germline gives CDR1 MDHEN, CDR2 SYDVKM. The CDR3 loop reads CASSLPGSGANVLTF. The CDR3 DNA follows: TGTGCCAGCAGTTTACCGGGCTCTGGGGCCAACGTCCTGACTTTC. Filled out from reference TRBV28 and TRBJ2-6, the complete variable domain reads DVKVTQSSRYLVKRTGEKVFLECVQDMDHENMFWYRQDPGLGLRLIYFSYDVKMKEKGDIPEGYSVSREKKERFSLILESASTNQTSMYLCASSLPGSGANVLTFGAGSRLTVL.

The chain is built from TRBV2 and TRBJ1-5; TRBD1 is a possible D gene (5 bases). The germline V and J ends were trimmed by 0 bases and 0 bases, with 9 bases remaining between them. Germline assignment: CDR1 SNHLY and CDR2 FYNNEI. This CDR3 comprises 16 residues. This chain's CDR3 is CASSEAQGVSNQPQHF. In DNA form, the CDR3 reads TGTGCCAGCAGTGAAGCGCAAGGGGTTAGCAATCAGCCCCAGCATTTT.

V is TRBV19 and J is TRBJ1-1, with a possible D match to TRBD1 (5 bases). The CDR3 length is 16 residues. Looked up from germline, CDR1 is LNHDA and CDR2 is SQIVND (reference sequence). V lost 7 bases and J lost 4, with 22 bases in between. The CDR3 DNA is TGTGCCAGTAACGCGGAGGGGCCCTTTAAGGCCACTGAAGCTTTCTTT. Translation: CASNAEGPFKATEAFF.

The V and J genes are TRBV7-8 and TRBJ2-5; the match to TRBD2 covers 10 bases. The CDR3 runs 16 residues. Germline loops: CDR1 SGHVS, CDR2 FQNEAQ. V trimming: 2 bases; J trimming: 6 bases; junction bases outside the gene matches: 9. As DNA, the CDR3 is TGTGCCAGCAGCTTAAGTTCTAGCGGGGGTATGAAGACCCAGTACTTC. It specifies CASSLSSSGGMKTQYF.

This clone has a single count. The rearrangement joins TRBV7-6 to TRBJ1-2, with 12 bases fitting TRBD1. V was pared by 11 bases and J by 8 bases, with 15 bases of the junction left unmatched. The CDR3 extends over 15 amino acids. Germline V lookup: CDR1 SGHVS, CDR2 FNYEAQ. The CDR3 spells CAVRTFGTGGEGYTF. CDR3 in DNA: TGTGCCGTACGGACTTTTGGGACAGGGGGCGAAGGCTACACCTTC.

Comments on this clone: Additional DNA sequences in this sample encode the identical CDR3. This chain links TRBV7-9 with TRBJ2-1; TRBD2 aligns across 15 bases. This CDR3 is built from 16 residues. Trimming removed 5 bases from V and 8 bases from J; junction bases left unmatched: 7. Germline CDR1 is SEHNR and CDR2 is FQNEAQ (reference sequence). CDR3 amino acids: CASSPRTSGRADEQFF. The CDR3 bases are TGTGCCAGCAGCCCCCGGACTAGCGGGAGGGCCGATGAGCAGTTCTTC.

The CDR3 DNA reads as TGCGCCAGCAGCTTCCCCGGACTAGCGAGCGGAGACTCTAGCACAGATACGCAGTATTTT. This sequence encodes CASSFPGLASGDSSTDTQYF. The chain uses TRBV5-1 and TRBJ2-3; 9 nucleotides agree with TRBD2. The CDR3 loop spans 20 amino acids. J was trimmed by 0 bases and V by 2 bases; bases with no gene match: 16. Germline CDR1 SGHRS, CDR2 YFSETQ.